Presented here are 8 T cell receptor beta chains from one specimen sequenced in a study of cytomegalovirus exposure and HLA in healthy donors. The PCR employed 60 Vbeta primers together with 13 Jbeta primers. Profiling relied on immunoSEQ multiplex PCR, and the TCRdb table lists in-frame clones only, not all of them. The data show approximately 140,000 clones, under 85% seen once. Sequencing was done on a sample of PBMCs. These receptors all stem from a boy under 18 in good health and CMV-seronegative.

The sample holds a few counts of this clone. CDR3 bases: TGCGCCAGCAGCCCGCTGGACATGAACACTGAAGCTTTCTTT. It encodes CASSPLDMNTEAFF. The V gene is TRBV5-1, the J gene TRBJ1-1, with D perhaps matching TRBD1 (5 bases). V lost 4 bases to trimming and J lost 0 bases, with 10 bases between them. The CDR3 extends over 14 amino acids. CDR1 and CDR2 from the germline V gene are SGHRS and YFSETQ.

This chain connects TRBV7-2 to TRBJ2-7; D is perhaps TRBD2 (9 bases). V lost 7 bases and J lost 6, with 34 bases in between. Germline V gene sequence: CDR1 SGHTA, CDR2 FQGNSA. The CDR3 has 19 residues. The DNA of the CDR3 is TGTGCCAGCAACCTTCAGGGGGCGTACGGCGGGAGGGCCGGGGGCGAGCAGTACTTC. It yields the protein CASNLQGAYGGRAGGEQYF.

The chain is built from TRBV11-2 and TRBJ2-2; 8 positions match TRBD1. CDR3 length equals 18 residues. Germline V lookup: CDR1 SGHAT, CDR2 FQNNGV. The ends lost 4 bases at V and 5 bases at J; junction bases unmatched: 15. The CDR3 is CASSSSLMGQEGTGELFF. The CDR3 DNA sequence: TGTGCCAGCAGCTCTAGTCTAATGGGACAGGAGGGGACCGGGGAGCTGTTTTTT. The full variable domain, with the rest looked up from reference TRBV11-2 and TRBJ2-2, is EAGVAQSPRYKIIEKRQSVAFWCNPISGHATLYWYQQILGQGPKLLIQFQNNGVVDDSQLPKDRFSAERLKGVDSTLKIQPAKLEDSAVYLCASSSSLMGQEGTGELFFGEGSRLTVL.

The sample holds a few counts of this clone. The chain employs TRBV6-5 and TRBJ2-1; D gene unclear. The V end lost 1 base, the J end lost 6 bases, and 7 bases lay between the germline ends. The germline V gene has CDR1 MNHEY and CDR2 SVGAGI. This CDR3 spans 13 amino acids. The CDR3 bases are TGTGCCAGCAGTTACTTTGGCGGCAATGAGCAGTTCTTC. This encodes CASSYFGGNEQFF.

This clone was counted a single time. The rearrangement links TRBV5-1 to TRBJ1-1; the D is unclear. This CDR3 contains 15 residues. Germline CDR1 reads SGHRS; CDR2 reads YFSETQ. V lost 1 base and J lost 1, with 11 bases in between. Written as DNA, the CDR3 is TGCGCCAGCAGCTTGAACTCACAGAAGAACACTGAAGCTTTCTTT. Translating gives CASSLNSQKNTEAFF. Complete variable domain (other parts from reference TRBV5-1 and TRBJ1-1): KAGVTQTPRYLIKTRGQQVTLSCSPISGHRSVSWYQQTPGQGLQFLFEYFSETQRNKGNFPGRFSGRQFSNSRSEMNVSTLELGDSALYLCASSLNSQKNTEAFFGQGTRLTVV.

A note on this clone: Compared with germline, one end of the junction differs, possibly owing to a read error. This chain uses TRBV2 with TRBJ1-2, with 10 bases fitting TRBD1. Germline V CDR1 and CDR2: SNHLY, FYNNEI. The CDR3 totals 18 residues. DNA for the CDR3: TGTGCCAGCATTCGAATGGAGACAGGGGGCCTCGCCTTCTATGGCTACCCCTTC. This gives the protein CASIRMETGGLAFYGYPF.

The CDR3 DNA follows: TGTGCCAGCAGCAAAGGACAGACAAACACTGAAGCTTTCTTT. This encodes CASSKGQTNTEAFF. The genes are TRBV27 and TRBJ1-1; tentative D call: TRBD1 (6 bases). V was shortened by 6 bases and J by 2 bases, with 13 bases between the two germline ends. This CDR3 is built from 14 residues. Germline values: CDR1 MNHEY, CDR2 SMNVEV (reference sequence).

The rearrangement uses TRBV2 and TRBJ2-7; 7 bases map to TRBD1. The CDR3 consists of 16 residues. V lost 2 bases and J lost 0; bases outside the gene matches: 7. The germline gives CDR1 SNHLY, CDR2 FYNNEI. This CDR3 is CASSEILQGISYEQYF. CDR3 DNA sequence: TGTGCCAGCAGTGAAATTTTACAGGGGATCTCCTACGAGCAGTACTTC.